This TCR beta chain was sequenced for a study of response to subunit inactivated influenza vaccine. This clonotype was detected only a few times. The antigen is unknown. Study observations and caveats: The authors suggested that few new T cells are recruited per seasonal influenza vaccination.

The CDR3 extends over 15 amino acids. With 5 bases removed from V and 0 bases from J, the gap between germline ends came to 14 bases. Germline CDR1 and CDR2: MDHEN and SYDVKM. One entry per CDR3 protein, called by TCRdb with MiXCR from the RT-PCR reads. The sample lists hundreds of thousands of distinct CDR3 sequences, under 9% occurring once. This clonotype was sampled from a man between 50 and 69 years old who received an inactivated influenza vaccine. The sample was PBMCs from blood, taken less than 30 months after vaccination. J is TRBJ2-7 and V is TRBV28; D possibly corresponds to TRBD1 (5 bases). In DNA, the CDR3 is TGTGCCAGCAGTCCCGGGTTCAGGGACTCCTACGAGCAGTACTTC. Translation gives CASSPGFRDSYEQYF. Full variable domain (outside the CDR3, taken from reference TRBV28 and TRBJ2-7): DVKVTQSSRYLVKRTGEKVFLECVQDMDHENMFWYRQDPGLGLRLIYFSYDVKMKEKGDIPEGYSVSREKKERFSLILESASTNQTSMYLCASSPGFRDSYEQYFGPGTRLTVT.